The clone carrying this T cell receptor beta chain has a count of ten or more. The data are from a study of neurological immune-mediated disorders. The cDNA was generated by 5'RACE with 10-nucleotide random UMIs. TCRdb ran MiXCR on the 5' RACE reads and lists one entry per CDR3 protein. The sample includes tens of thousands of distinct CDR3 sequences, roughly 3.3% of them seen just once. The unsorted libraries had their origin in 2 million PBMCs stored at -80 C. The TCR originated in a woman between 45 and 60 years old with multiple sclerosis. Sequenced input: PBMCs.

This CDR3 is CSARVTPVGSGANVLTF. In DNA form, the CDR3 reads TGCAGTGCTAGAGTTACCCCGGTAGGGTCCGGGGCCAACGTCCTGACTTTC. V and J are TRBV20-1 and TRBJ2-6, with no clear D. The CDR3 sequence is 17 residues long. Deletions cut 1 base from V and 4 bases from J, with 17 bases between. Germline CDR1 and CDR2: DFQATT and SNEGSKA (reference sequence).